This T cell receptor beta chain was captured by sequencing in a study of T cells in Graves' hyperthyroidism and ophthalmopathy. Deletions cut 3 bases from V and 4 bases from J, with 22 bases between. CDR1 and CDR2 from the germline V gene are MNHNS and SASEGT. There are 17 residues in the CDR3. This clonotype was seen ten or more times. From RNA transcripts, TCR beta CDR3 regions were amplified. Carried out on the TCR CDR3, a first-round RT-PCR used the HTBI primer set. One entry per CDR3 protein results from TCRdb running MiXCR on the multiplex PCR reads. The sample lists roughly 750,000 distinct CDR3 sequences, 16% occurring once.

The chain is built from TRBV6-1 and TRBJ2-7; D is ambiguous. The source of this sequence is a man aged 18 to 30 with Graves' hyperthyroidism. What was sequenced was blood. Written as DNA, the CDR3 is TGTGCCAGCAGTGATACGTCTGACGTATGGACCTTGTACGAGCAGTACTTC. This encodes CASSDTSDVWTLYEQYF.